This passage covers 4 T cell receptor beta chains from one sample sequenced in a study of human T cells and chemical hapten exposure. Time point described: patch test 1, 2 weeks after DPC sensitization. This sample's treatment: therapeutic diphenylcyclopropenone sensitization with weekly scalp DPC. TCRdb independently ran MiXCR on the RACE reads; one entry per CDR3 protein. The sample yields 60,000 to 80,000 distinct CDR3 sequences, more than 30% seen once. This specimen was whole blood, taken in connection with sensitization to the hapten diphenylcyclopropenone (DPC). These receptors were taken from a man between 40 and 49 years old with alopecia areata. Some clones in this sample may be carry-over from other donors' samples.

The count of this clonotype is one. The V call is TRBV10-3, the J call TRBJ2-1, with TRBD1 as a possible D gene (8 bases). In germline, CDR1 is ENHRY, CDR2 SYGVKD. The CDR3 sequence is 14 residues long. V lost 6 bases to trimming and J lost 7 bases, with 16 bases between them. In DNA, the CDR3 is TGTGCCATCAGGTGGACAGGGCGGGAGAATGAGCAGTTCTTC. It translates to CAIRWTGRENEQFF.

The chain uses TRBV18 and TRBJ2-7, with a possible D match to TRBD1 (6 bases). The CDR3 has 14 residues. The germline V gene encodes CDR1 KGHSH and CDR2 LQKENI. Deletions cut 0 bases from V and 1 base from J, with 7 bases between. The CDR3 sequence: CASSPPQGSYEQYF. The CDR3 nucleotides are TGTGCCAGCTCACCACCGCAGGGGTCCTACGAGCAGTACTTC.

J is TRBJ2-1 and V is TRBV14; D gene unclear. This CDR3 is 15 amino acids long. The germline V gene encodes CDR1 SGHDN and CDR2 FVKESK. The V and J ends lost 1 base and 4 bases respectively, with 11 bases between them. CDR3 protein: CASSQAAGSYNEQFF. CDR3 DNA sequence: TGTGCCAGCAGCCAAGCGGCAGGATCTTACAATGAGCAGTTCTTC.

V gene TRBV29-1 combines with J gene TRBJ2-1; 11 nucleotides line up with TRBD2. Trimming cost V 7 bases and J 8 bases; bases outside gene matches: 7. Germline loops: CDR1 SQVTM, CDR2 ANQGSEA. The CDR3 loop spans 13 amino acids. The CDR3: CSARLAGRDEQFF. CDR3 DNA sequence: TGCAGCGCCCGACTAGCGGGGCGGGATGAGCAGTTCTTC.